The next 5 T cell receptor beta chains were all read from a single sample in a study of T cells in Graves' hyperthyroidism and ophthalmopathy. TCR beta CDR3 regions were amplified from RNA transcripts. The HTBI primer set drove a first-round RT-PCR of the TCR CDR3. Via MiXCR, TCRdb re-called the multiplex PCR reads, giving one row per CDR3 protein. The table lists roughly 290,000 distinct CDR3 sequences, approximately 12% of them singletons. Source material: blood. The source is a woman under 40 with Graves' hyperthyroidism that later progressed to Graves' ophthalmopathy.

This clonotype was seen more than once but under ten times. The CDR3 protein is CASSLGTLTSGANVLTF. The CDR3 bases are TGTGCCAGCAGTTTGGGGACACTGACATCTGGGGCCAACGTCCTGACTTTC. The V gene is TRBV12-3 or TRBV12-4, the J gene TRBJ2-6, with D maybe TRBD1 (6 bases). V dropped 3 bases and J dropped 1 base, with 13 bases sitting between them. The CDR3 contains 17 residues.

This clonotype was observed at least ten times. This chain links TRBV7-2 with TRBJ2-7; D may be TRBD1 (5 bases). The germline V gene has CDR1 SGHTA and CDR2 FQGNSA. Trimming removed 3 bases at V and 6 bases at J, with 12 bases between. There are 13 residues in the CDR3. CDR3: CASSFLGVGEQYF. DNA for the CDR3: TGTGCCAGCAGCTTTCTAGGGGTTGGCGAGCAGTACTTC.

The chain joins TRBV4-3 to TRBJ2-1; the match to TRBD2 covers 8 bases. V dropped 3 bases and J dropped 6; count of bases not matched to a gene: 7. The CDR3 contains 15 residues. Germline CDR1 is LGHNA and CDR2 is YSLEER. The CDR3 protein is CASSQGLLAANEQFF. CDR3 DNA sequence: TGCGCCAGCAGCCAGGGTTTACTAGCGGCCAATGAGCAGTTCTTC.

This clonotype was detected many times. CDR3 protein: CASSEADEQFF. The CDR3 nucleotides read TGTGCCAGCAGTGAGGCGGATGAGCAGTTCTTC. The genes are TRBV2 and TRBJ2-1; the D is unclear. The germline gives CDR1 SNHLY, CDR2 FYNNEI. The CDR3 contains 11 residues. The V and J ends lost 3 bases and 8 bases respectively, with 5 bases between them.

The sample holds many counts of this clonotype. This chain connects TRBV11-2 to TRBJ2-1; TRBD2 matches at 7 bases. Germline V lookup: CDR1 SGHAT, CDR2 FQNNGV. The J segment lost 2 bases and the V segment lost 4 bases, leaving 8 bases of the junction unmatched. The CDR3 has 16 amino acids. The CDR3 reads CASSSHLGLPYNEQFF. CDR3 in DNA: TGTGCCAGCAGCTCCCACTTGGGACTACCCTACAATGAGCAGTTCTTC.